The TCR beta chain described here comes from a study of T cell responses to AZD1222 COVID-19 vaccine. Study information: The analysis combined second doses at about 4 or about 12 weeks.

V was clipped by 0 bases and J by 4 bases, with 12 bases between them. The CDR3 loop spans 15 amino acids. Germline V CDR1 and CDR2: LGHNA, YSLEER. Using immunoSEQ multiplex PCR, the repertoire was profiled, and TCRdb retains in-frame clones only, with some absent. The data show roughly 170,000 clones, 90% to 95% seen once. This receptor was taken from an adult in good health. This specimen consisted of peripheral blood, obtained on day 0 of AZD1222 vaccination. The chain links TRBV4-3 to TRBJ1-2; maybe TRBD1 (5 bases). The CDR3 protein is CASSQDLGGGYGYTF. The CDR3 DNA reads as TGCGCCAGCAGCCAAGATCTGGGGGGTGGCTATGGCTACACCTTC.